The present entry profiles one T cell receptor beta chain with its context. There is no known antigen for this receptor. There are no base qualities to consult, and no much larger clone falls within one base. The data were taken from a study of sequential checkpoint blockade in melanoma (dated by TCRdb to about 2019). Regarding the study in general: Patients were randomized 1:1 to first-line nivolumab followed by ipilimumab (arm A) or ipilimumab followed by nivolumab (arm B). Maintenance nivolumab was given following each of the two trial sequences.

TCRbeta CDR3 regions were immunosequenced from genomic DNA with the immunoSEQ Assay. Before high-throughput sequencing, genomic DNA was amplified using bias-controlled multiplex PCR. As for how the authors treated the data: To quantify the absolute abundance of each unique TCRbeta CDR3 region, the sequences were collapsed and filtered. Clonality, defined as 1 minus Pielou's evenness, was calculated using only productive rearrangements. A previously published method was used to identify clones with significantly greater frequencies in on-treatment samples than in baseline samples. Held by TCRdb, this immuneACCESS table contains in-frame sequences only and omits some clones. Under half of the omission traces to an unresolved V gene where checked; the cause of the rest is unknown. V, J and clone size are those of that table, while D and trimming were read from the DNA. This sample comprises 10,000 to 15,000 clones, around 69% of them detected only once. The top ten hold approximately 55% of the sample.

Beyond this particular receptor, the publication reports: Validation of the response-prediction model combining TCR metrics and mutation burden is needed in larger, independent patient cohorts.

Spanning cysteine to phenylalanine, the CDR3 consists of 10 amino acids. The entry retains the CDR3 DNA only, 30 bases that are in frame from base 1. According to the germline V gene, CDR1 reads SGDLS and CDR2 reads YYNGEE. V and J lose 3 bases and 10 bases, and a span of 7 bases separates them. In light of the paper, this sample's treatment or condition label describes: randomized to nivolumab then ipilimumab (arm A) or the reverse (arm B). No trial patient had received prior DNA-damaging chemotherapy. A FACS Aria II flow cytometer was used to sort live CD3+CD8+ cells that were negative for CD19 and CD56 from thawed PBMCs. The samples were obtained from melanoma patients enrolled in CheckMate 064, an open-label, randomized phase II trial testing sequential checkpoint blockade. Peripheral blood mononuclear cells were collected by leukapheresis, purified using Ficoll-Paque, and frozen in human serum containing about 10% DMSO. Immediately after sorting, the purity of sorted blood CD3+CD8+ cells was verified to be >95%, after which DNA was extracted.

The sample was CD8+ T cells sorted from blood (inferred from file names), taken from a patient given nivolumab and ipilimumab in sequence. The chain is encoded by TRBV9 joined to TRBJ1-2, with no confident D gene call. The clonotype originates from a human patient with melanoma. Some clones in this sample may be carry-over from other donors' samples. The nucleotide sequence is TGTGCCAGCAGCGGTCCTCTCTACACCTTC. It translates as CASSGPLYTF.